Shown below are 20 T cell receptor beta chains from a single sample sequenced in a study of shared clonotypes between healthy human individuals. Data came from immunoSEQ multiplex PCR; TCRdb stores just in-frame clones and leaves some out. The sample contains about 2,200,000 clones, 85% to 95% of which appear only once. Naive CD8 cells, CD45RO-negative and positively selected for CCR7, excluded terminally differentiated effector memory CD45RA+ cells. The sequencing sample was made of naive CD8+ T cells from PBMCs. The source is a man younger than 35 in good health. Some clones in this sample may be carry-over from other donors' samples.

This clone was counted a few times. The genes are TRBV7-9 and TRBJ1-5, with 8 bases that match TRBD1. The CDR3 length is 15 residues. Germline CDR1 and CDR2: SEHNR and FQNEAQ (reference sequence). Losses at the gene ends were 5 bases for V and 0 bases for J; bases not matched to a gene: 3. The CDR3 protein is CASSIGTGSNQPQHF. The CDR3, as DNA: TGTGCCAGCAGCATTGGGACAGGTAGCAATCAGCCCCAGCATTTT.

In regard to this clone: This may be a read error, as it is one base from a much larger clone. The same CDR3 can be traced to other DNA sequences in this sample. The CDR3 coding sequence is TGTGCCAGCAGTCCCCGGACAGGGGCCTACGAGCAGTACTTC. Encoded protein: CASSPRTGAYEQYF. The chain has TRBV28 and TRBJ2-7, with 9 nucleotides matching TRBD1. Germline loops: CDR1 MDHEN, CDR2 SYDVKM. The CDR3 is made up of 14 amino acids. The V segment lost 5 bases and the J segment 2 bases; nucleotides outside the gene matches: 4.

The V call is TRBV9, the J call TRBJ2-7; D is uncertain. V lost 4 bases and J lost 3, with 14 bases in between. The CDR3 is 14 amino acids. Germline values: CDR1 SGDLS, CDR2 YYNGEE. The CDR3 nucleotides read TGTGCCAGCAGCCCGAGGACCTCCAACTACGAGCAGTACTTC. Its protein is CASSPRTSNYEQYF. Full variable domain (outside the CDR3, taken from reference TRBV9 and TRBJ2-7): DSGVTQTPKHLITATGQRVTLRCSPRSGDLSVYWYQQSLDQGLQFLIQYYNGEERAKGNILERFSAQQFPDLHSELNLSSLELGDSALYFCASSPRTSNYEQYFGPGTRLTVT.

The chain is built from TRBV5-1 and TRBJ2-3, with a possible D match to TRBD1 (6 bases). The CDR3 extends over 15 amino acids. The V gene lost 3 bases and the J gene lost 4 bases, with 15 bases spanning the gap. Germline V gene data show CDR1 as SGHRS and CDR2 as YFSETQ. Here the CDR3 DNA reads TGCGCCAGCAGCTATCTAGGGGGAAGGGCAGATACGCAGTATTTT. This sequence encodes CASSYLGGRADTQYF.

The rearrangement uses TRBV27 and TRBJ1-4, with TRBD1 matching 8 bases. With V trimmed by 7 bases and J by 4 bases, 5 bases remained unmatched. The length of the CDR3 is 14 residues. Germline assignment: CDR1 MNHEY and CDR2 SMNVEV (reference sequence). CDR3 in amino acids: CASTAGGGNEKLFF. CDR3 coding DNA: TGTGCCAGCACGGCAGGGGGCGGTAATGAAAAACTGTTTTTT.

The chain links TRBV11-2 to TRBJ2-7, with 9 bases identical to TRBD2. Germline V gene lookup returns CDR1 SGHAT and CDR2 FQNNGV. The trim removed 1 base at V and 6 bases at J, leaving 7 bases unmatched. The CDR3 loop spans 15 amino acids. CDR3 in amino acids: CASSLVTSGLPEQYF. The CDR3 DNA sequence: TGTGCCAGCAGCTTAGTGACTAGCGGCCTCCCCGAGCAGTACTTC. The full variable domain, in which reference TRBV11-2 and TRBJ2-7 provide the parts outside the CDR3, is EAGVAQSPRYKIIEKRQSVAFWCNPISGHATLYWYQQILGQGPKLLIQFQNNGVVDDSQLPKDRFSAERLKGVDSTLKIQPAKLEDSAVYLCASSLVTSGLPEQYFGPGTRLTVT.

V gene TRBV7-3 combines with J gene TRBJ1-4, with TRBD1 as a possible D gene (5 bases). CDR1 and CDR2 from the germline V gene are SGHTA and FQGTGA. The V and J ends lost 4 bases and 8 bases respectively, with 11 bases between them. The CDR3 is 13 amino acids. The CDR3 region is CASSSGPGEKLFF. The CDR3 DNA follows: TGTGCCAGCAGCTCGGGACCGGGGGAAAAACTGTTTTTT.

This clone was seen just once. This chain joins TRBV29-1 and TRBJ2-7; 9 positions match TRBD1. The CDR3 runs 20 residues. J lost 4 bases, V lost 2 bases, and 24 bases had no gene match. Germline lookup yields CDR1 SQVTM and CDR2 ANQGSEA. CDR3 coding DNA: TGCAGCGTTGAATCGGCGCCGGGGACAGGGTCCTTCCTCGCCCCTTACGAGCAGTACTTC. Translating it yields CSVESAPGTGSFLAPYEQYF.

A few counts support this clone. Other DNA sequences from this sample encode an identical CDR3 as well. The rearrangement uses TRBV27 and TRBJ1-2; D uncertain. The germline gives CDR1 MNHEY, CDR2 SMNVEV (reference sequence). The CDR3 extends over 13 amino acids. V was cut by 0 bases and J by 0 bases, with 2 bases left in between. CDR3 in DNA: TGTGCCAGCAGTTTATCCCCTAACTATGGCTACACCTTC. Encoded protein: CASSLSPNYGYTF.

The CDR3: CASSLYPGQLYEQYF. In DNA, the CDR3 is TGTGCCAGCAGTTTATACCCCGGACAGCTTTACGAGCAGTACTTC. V usage is TRBV27 and J usage is TRBJ2-7, with a possible D match to TRBD1 (6 bases). Germline-derived CDR1 and CDR2 are MNHEY and SMNVEV (reference sequence). Deletions cut 1 base from V and 4 bases from J, with 14 bases between. The CDR3 is 15 residues long.

This chain connects TRBV27 to TRBJ2-3, with TRBD2 matching 7 bases. V was pared by 5 bases and J by 4 bases, with 6 bases of the junction left unmatched. Germline V gives CDR1 MNHEY, CDR2 SMNVEV (reference sequence). This CDR3 has 14 amino acids. The CDR3, as DNA: TGTGCCAGCAGTACGACGGGAGGTTCAGATACGCAGTATTTT. It specifies CASSTTGGSDTQYF.

This chain links TRBV15 with TRBJ2-1; D call uncertain. This CDR3 has 16 residues. V lost 0 bases and J 0 bases, leaving 9 bases between the germline ends. Germline CDR1 reads LNHNV; CDR2 reads YYDKDF (reference sequence). The CDR3 DNA follows: TGTGCCACCAGCAGAGATATCGGCGGCTCCTACAATGAGCAGTTCTTC. It yields the protein CATSRDIGGSYNEQFF.

The chain has TRBV5-1 and TRBJ2-3, with 11 bases lining up with TRBD2. With V trimmed by 4 bases and J by 1 base, 5 bases remained unmatched. Germline CDR1 reads SGHRS; CDR2 reads YFSETQ. CDR3 length: 16 amino acids. CDR3 sequence reads: CASSTEGLAGTDTQYF. DNA for the CDR3: TGCGCCAGCAGCACCGAGGGACTAGCGGGCACAGATACGCAGTATTTT.

The CDR3 coding sequence is TGTGCCAGCAGCGACGGGTTGGACTATGGCTACACCTTC. This encodes CASSDGLDYGYTF. The gene calls are TRBV7-9 and TRBJ1-2; D remains ambiguous. The V end lost 5 bases, the J end lost 3 bases, and 10 bases lay between the germline ends. This CDR3 has 13 residues. The germline CDR1 and CDR2 sequences are SEHNR and FQNEAQ (reference sequence).

The V gene is TRBV21-1, the J gene TRBJ2-5; TRBD1 was called by the table and not checked on the DNA. TRBV21-1 is noted as a pseudogene. The CDR3 is made up of 12 amino acids. In DNA form, the CDR3 reads TGTGCCAGCGGCCCTCTTCCAGAGACCCAGTACTTC. It codes for CASGPLPETQYF.

The chain employs TRBV27 and TRBJ2-7; 11 bases line up with TRBD1. Per germline, CDR1 MNHEY and CDR2 SMNVEV (reference sequence). V was clipped by 8 bases and J by 7 bases; unmatched bases: 7. The CDR3 contains 13 residues. CDR3 loop: CASAGDRGGEQYF. In nucleotides, the CDR3 is TGTGCCAGCGCTGGGGACAGGGGGGGTGAGCAGTACTTC.

This clone showed up just once. The chain uses TRBV11-2 and TRBJ2-7; D unclear. Between the trimmed V and J ends, which lost 8 bases and 5 bases, there was a span of 7 bases. There are 10 residues in the CDR3. Germline lookup yields CDR1 SGHAT and CDR2 FQNNGV. As DNA, the CDR3 is TGTGCCAGCTCGGGCCACGAGCAGTACTTC. As protein: CASSGHEQYF.

As regards this clone: Other DNA sequences in this specimen translate into the identical CDR3. CDR3: CASSSGTDQETQYF. CDR3 DNA sequence: TGTGCCAGCAGCTCCGGGACAGACCAAGAGACCCAGTACTTC. The rearrangement links TRBV7-9 to TRBJ2-5; 7 bases fit TRBD1. The germline V gene encodes CDR1 SEHNR and CDR2 FQNEAQ (reference sequence). There are 14 residues in the CDR3. The J segment lost 0 bases and the V segment lost 4 bases, leaving 2 bases of the junction unmatched. Full variable domain (rest looked up from reference TRBV7-9 and TRBJ2-5): DTGVSQNPRHKITKRGQNVTFRCDPISEHNRLYWYRQTLGQGPEFLTYFQNEAQLEKSRLLSDRFSAERPKGSFSTLEIQRTEQGDSAMYLCASSSGTDQETQYFGPGTRLLVL.

The chain has TRBV6-5 and TRBJ2-7; 7 bases line up with TRBD1. Trimming cost V 1 base and J 2 bases; bases outside gene matches: 5. Germline loops: CDR1 MNHEY, CDR2 SVGAGI. This CDR3 is 15 amino acids long. CDR3 protein: CASSYFATGTYEQYF. The CDR3 nucleotides are TGTGCCAGCAGTTACTTCGCGACAGGGACCTACGAGCAGTACTTC.

The rearrangement joins TRBV12-5 to TRBJ1-3; 12 bases align to TRBD1. The CDR3 covers 18 residues. Germline lookup yields CDR1 LGHNT and CDR2 FRNRAP. Trimming took 6 bases from V and 4 from J; bases not matched to a gene: 13. The CDR3 nucleotides read TGTGCTAGTGGCCCCGGGACAGGGGGCATTTCGGGCGGAAACACCATATATTTT. Translation: CASGPGTGGISGGNTIYF.